Many counts were recorded for the clone carrying this T cell receptor beta chain. The sample belongs to a study of metastatic and nonmetastatic thyroid tumors. Background on the study: It was across blood and tumor or nodule tissue from malignant and benign thyroid patients that repertoires were compared.

None of the patients had undergone any treatment ahead of thyroid surgery. TCRdb re-analyzed the PCR reads using MiXCR. The sample lists about 42,000 clones, 9% to 14% seen once, with around 9.7% in the top ten. CDR3 length: 12 residues. Germline V gene lookup returns CDR1 MNHNS and CDR2 SASEGT. V lost 6 bases to trimming and J lost 5 bases, with 9 bases between them. The source is a male donor with papillary thyroid cancer or a benign thyroid nodule (not recorded which). Some clones in this sample may be carry-over from other donors' samples. Sequencing was performed on blood. This chain links TRBV6-1 with TRBJ2-3; D not certain. The CDR3: CASRERRDTQYF. The DNA of the CDR3 is TGTGCCAGCAGGGAACGGCGAGATACGCAGTATTTT.